A single sample gave rise to the 25 T cell receptor beta chains below, sequenced in a study of cytomegalovirus exposure and HLA in healthy donors (dated by TCRdb to about 2017). Library preparation employed the immunoSEQ multiplex PCR assay. For the multiplex PCR, a mixture combining 60 forward primers for TCR Vbeta segments and 13 reverse primers for TCR Jbeta segments was used. TCRdb provides this immuneACCESS table in a form limited to in-frame rearrangements. Some clones are lacking; in checked studies, under half of them reflect an unresolved V gene, and why the rest are absent is not known. This sample gives around 150,000 clones in total; about 60% of them show up just once. Roughly 6.8% of the sample belongs to the ten largest clones. The sample taken for sequencing was PBMCs. These receptor sequences come from a woman in her fifties or sixties in good health and CMV-seropositive.

The V call is TRBV6-5, the J call TRBJ2-5; tentatively, D is TRBD2 (6 bases). The CDR3 loop spans 14 amino acids. Germline V gene data show CDR1 as MNHEY and CDR2 as SVGAGI. The V end lost 0 bases, the J end lost 5 bases, and 10 bases lay between the germline ends. This CDR3 is CASSYSSGRETQYF. CDR3 coding DNA: TGTGCCAGCAGTTACTCCTCAGGGAGGGAGACCCAGTACTTC.

The CDR3 loop reads CAISGAGQGGFDEQFF. The CDR3 region has the DNA TGTGCCATCAGTGGGGCCGGACAGGGGGGGTTCGATGAGCAGTTCTTC. The rearrangement joins TRBV10-3 to TRBJ2-1; 10 bases match TRBD1. Germline loops: CDR1 ENHRY, CDR2 SYGVKD. After removal of 4 bases from V and 8 bases from J, the junction contained 11 bases not matched to a gene. This CDR3 is built from 16 residues.

This clone was seen a handful of times. The CDR3 DNA reads TGTGCCAGCACCCCAGTCAGGGTGGGACTAACAGATACGCAGTATTTT. This translates into CASTPVRVGLTDTQYF. This chain links TRBV21-1 with TRBJ2-3; the table's D call TRBD2 went unverified against the DNA. TRBV21-1 is classified as a pseudogene. The CDR3 is 16 residues long.

This clone turned up a few times. The chain uses TRBV4-2 and TRBJ2-1; D is possibly TRBD2 (7 bases). CDR1 LGHNA and CDR2 YNFKEQ come from the germline V gene. This CDR3 contains 16 residues. V lost 3 bases and J lost 1, with 13 bases in between. CDR3 sequence reads: CASSHIGGLSYNEQFF. The CDR3 DNA is TGTGCCAGCAGCCATATCGGGGGGCTATCCTACAATGAGCAGTTCTTC.

This clone was found a few times. V gene TRBV4-2 combines with J gene TRBJ2-3; D possibly corresponds to TRBD2 (6 bases). The germline V and J ends were trimmed by 5 bases and 0 bases, with 18 bases remaining between them. The germline gives CDR1 LGHNA, CDR2 YNFKEQ. This CDR3 contains 17 residues. The DNA of the CDR3 is TGTGCCAGCAGCGCGGGGACTGCCCTCGCTAGCACAGATACGCAGTATTTT. As protein: CASSAGTALASTDTQYF.

V usage is TRBV14 and J usage is TRBJ2-7, with 8 bases that match TRBD1. Losses at the gene ends were 0 bases for V and 4 bases for J; bases not matched to a gene: 14. The CDR3 spans 18 residues. Germline V CDR1 and CDR2: SGHDN, FVKESK. In nucleotides, the CDR3 is TGTGCCAGCAGCCAAGATTCGAACCCAGGGGGCGCACTGTACGAGCAGTACTTC. Protein product: CASSQDSNPGGALYEQYF.

The chain employs TRBV13 and TRBJ2-7, with unresolved D. Germline V gene data show CDR1 as PRHDT and CDR2 as FYEKMQ (reference sequence). The V gene lost 2 bases and the J gene lost 5 bases, with 10 bases spanning the gap. The CDR3 runs to 13 residues. The CDR3 sequence: CASSLYIEDEQYF. The CDR3 DNA reads TGTGCCAGCAGCTTATACATTGAAGACGAGCAGTACTTC.

For this clone: Different DNA sequences within this sample yield the same CDR3. J is TRBJ2-1 and V is TRBV9, with D perhaps TRBD1 (5 bases). With 2 bases removed from V and 3 bases from J, the gap between germline ends came to 12 bases. This CDR3 has 15 amino acids. Germline lookup yields CDR1 SGDLS and CDR2 YYNGEE. The CDR3 reads CASSVREGLYNEQFF. In DNA form, the CDR3 reads TGTGCCAGCAGCGTCAGGGAAGGTCTCTACAATGAGCAGTTCTTC.

This clone has only a few counts. V is TRBV6-5 and J is TRBJ2-7, with 10 bases fitting TRBD1. Germline V gives CDR1 MNHEY, CDR2 SVGAGI. The V segment lost 2 bases and the J segment 3 bases; nucleotides outside the gene matches: 4. CDR3 length equals 15 residues. The CDR3 DNA follows: TGTGCCAGCAGTTACATGACAGGGGGCTTCTACGAGCAGTACTTC. Translated: CASSYMTGGFYEQYF.

This clone turned up a few times. V gene TRBV27 combines with J gene TRBJ2-7; TRBD2 agrees at 10 bases. After removal of 6 bases from V and 2 bases from J, the junction contained 7 bases not matched to a gene. The CDR3 runs 15 residues. Germline V gene data show CDR1 as MNHEY and CDR2 as SMNVEV (reference sequence). The CDR3: CASSAAGTSAYEQYF. The CDR3 nucleotides are TGTGCCAGCAGCGCCGCCGGGACTAGCGCCTACGAGCAGTACTTC.

This clone turned up a few times. V usage is TRBV29-1 and J usage is TRBJ2-1, with D possibly matching TRBD1 (6 bases). The CDR3 runs 14 residues. Trimming removed 5 bases from V and 2 bases from J, with 13 bases in between. Germline V lookup: CDR1 SQVTM, CDR2 ANQGSEA. CDR3 region: CSVTLDRTYNEQFF. The CDR3 DNA is TGCAGCGTTACCCTGGACAGAACCTACAATGAGCAGTTCTTC.

The chain employs TRBV6-5 and TRBJ2-1, with D possibly TRBD2 on 5 matching bases. With 2 bases removed from V and 8 bases from J, the gap between germline ends came to 10 bases. CDR3 size: 13 residues. Germline V CDR1 and CDR2: MNHEY, SVGAGI. CDR3 region: CASSYSPGDEQFF. CDR3 nucleotides: TGTGCCAGCAGTTACAGCCCCGGGGATGAGCAGTTCTTC.

The rearrangement uses TRBV28 and TRBJ1-1, with D hard to call. This CDR3 is built from 14 residues. Germline lookup yields CDR1 MDHEN and CDR2 SYDVKM. Trimming took 2 bases from V and 3 from J, leaving 10 bases between them. This CDR3 is CASSLHGLYTEAFF. The CDR3 nucleotides are TGTGCCAGCAGTTTACATGGACTTTACACTGAAGCTTTCTTT.

The chain is built from TRBV2 and TRBJ2-1; 7 bases match TRBD1. V lost 7 bases, J lost 2 bases, and 2 bases stayed unmatched. Germline V lookup: CDR1 SNHLY, CDR2 FYNNEI. The CDR3 contains 13 residues. CDR3 sequence reads: CASTGQPYNEQFF. CDR3 in DNA: TGTGCCAGCACGGGACAGCCCTACAATGAGCAGTTCTTC.

There are many counts of this clone. The V and J genes are TRBV4-1 and TRBJ1-2; tentatively, D is TRBD1 (5 bases). The CDR3 is made up of 13 amino acids. Between the trimmed V and J ends, which lost 1 base and 4 bases, there was a span of 7 bases. CDR1 MGHRA and CDR2 YSYEKL come from the germline V gene. The CDR3 sequence: CASSQGQTYGYTF. The CDR3 nucleotides read TGCGCCAGCAGCCAAGGACAGACCTATGGCTACACCTTC.

This chain uses TRBV28 with TRBJ2-2, with TRBD2 identical over 15 bases. After removal of 4 bases from V and 3 bases from J, the junction contained 15 bases not matched to a gene. This CDR3 region has 21 residues. CDR1 and CDR2 (germline): MDHEN, SYDVKM. The CDR3 region is CASSSSTRTSGRARYTGELFF. The CDR3 nucleotides read TGTGCCAGCAGTTCTTCTACCAGGACTAGCGGGAGGGCGCGTTACACCGGGGAGCTGTTTTTT.

The chain couples TRBV29-1 to TRBJ1-5, with 10 bases lining up with TRBD1. Germline-derived CDR1 and CDR2 are SQVTM and ANQGSEA. The CDR3 is made up of 14 amino acids. V shed 4 bases and J 3 bases; nucleotides not matched to a gene: 3. CDR3 sequence (DNA): TGCAGCGTTGGGACAGGGGGAATCAATCAGCCCCAGCATTTT. Protein product: CSVGTGGINQPQHF.

The J gene is TRBJ1-2, the V gene TRBV6-6, with D hard to call. Germline V gives CDR1 MNHNY, CDR2 SVGAGI (reference sequence). CDR3 length equals 13 residues. V was shortened by 3 bases and J by 8 bases, with 13 bases between the two germline ends. CDR3 sequence reads: CASSYRGEGGYTF. CDR3 coding DNA: TGTGCCAGCAGTTATCGGGGAGAGGGAGGCTACACCTTC.

The rearrangement links TRBV5-1 to TRBJ1-4; a weak D match, TRBD1 (6 bases). The CDR3 sequence is 15 residues long. The germline V gene has CDR1 SGHRS and CDR2 YFSETQ. V dropped 4 bases and J dropped 8 bases, with 18 bases sitting between them. The CDR3 DNA reads TGCGCCAGCAGCCCCCTACAGGGAGCTGGAGAAAAACTGTTTTTT. This codes for CASSPLQGAGEKLFF.

This clone was seen a few times. The chain recombines TRBV7-9 with TRBJ2-3; TRBD1 matches at 8 bases. Germline CDR1 SEHNR, CDR2 FQNEAQ (reference sequence). The CDR3 extends over 13 amino acids. V shed 3 bases, J shed 5 bases, and the junction held 1 base outside the gene matches. The CDR3 sequence is CASSLGTGDTQYF. The CDR3 coding sequence is TGTGCCAGCAGCTTGGGGACAGGAGATACGCAGTATTTT. The variable domain in full, with the rest retrieved from reference TRBV7-9 and TRBJ2-3, is DTGVSQNPRHKITKRGQNVTFRCDPISEHNRLYWYRQTLGQGPEFLTYFQNEAQLEKSRLLSDRFSAERPKGSFSTLEIQRTEQGDSAMYLCASSLGTGDTQYFGPGTRLTVL.

This clone has a handful of counts. This chain joins TRBV7-7 and TRBJ2-7, with 10 bases identical to TRBD2. V lost 0 bases to trimming and J lost 6 bases; unmatched junction nucleotides: 2. This CDR3 region has 14 residues. In germline, CDR1 is SSHAT, CDR2 FNYEAQ (reference sequence). CDR3: CASSLAASGSEQYF. The CDR3, as DNA: TGTGCCAGCAGCTTAGCGGCTAGCGGGAGCGAGCAGTACTTC.

The CDR3 protein is CASSLAGGRNTQYF. As DNA, the CDR3 is TGTGCCAGCAGTTTAGCGGGAGGGAGGAATACGCAGTATTTT. The chain is built from TRBV28 and TRBJ2-3; 9 positions match TRBD2. The CDR3 length is 14 residues. V lost 2 bases and J lost 7; bases outside the gene matches: 4. Germline loops: CDR1 MDHEN, CDR2 SYDVKM.

This clone turned up a few times. V and J are TRBV9 and TRBJ2-1, with 8 bases fitting TRBD2. CDR1 SGDLS and CDR2 YYNGEE come from the germline V gene. The CDR3 is made up of 15 amino acids. The trim removed 3 bases at V and 5 bases at J, leaving 7 bases unmatched. The CDR3 reads CASSATSVKNNEQFF. CDR3 nucleotides: TGTGCCAGCAGCGCGACTAGCGTTAAGAACAATGAGCAGTTCTTC.

The rearrangement links TRBV7-2 to TRBJ1-2; maybe TRBD1 (5 bases). The CDR3 runs 16 residues. The ends were cut back, 2 bases at V and 4 bases at J, with 17 bases in the middle. CDR1 and CDR2 (germline): SGHTA, FQGNSA. CDR3 sequence (DNA): TGTGCCAGCAGCTTAATAGGGGCCGTCGCTGGCTATGGCTACACCTTC. As protein: CASSLIGAVAGYGYTF.

This rearrangement joins TRBV5-1 to TRBJ2-7, with TRBD1 matching over 8 bases. The CDR3 spans 14 residues. V was clipped by 4 bases and J by 2 bases; unmatched bases: 5. From germline, CDR1 is SGHRS and CDR2 YFSETQ. CDR3 DNA sequence: TGCGCCAGCAGCGCGGGACAGGCCACCTACGAGCAGTACTTC. This gives the protein CASSAGQATYEQYF.